A single sample gave rise to the 7 T cell receptor beta chains below, sequenced in a study of PD-1 blockade in classical Hodgkin lymphoma. Method: immunoSEQ multiplex PCR; TCRdb's copy keeps in-frame clones and lacks some. Here the sample spans around 53,000 clones, around 74% being singletons. The time point here: cycle 4 day 1 (C4D1), after more than 5 weeks of nivolumab. Every patient had relapsed following autologous stem cell transplantation, and cohorts differed in brentuximab vedotin exposure. The sequencing here drew on peripheral blood mononuclear cells (PBMCs), taken before the fourth cycle of nivolumab. Receptors originate from a human donor with classical Hodgkin lymphoma.

The rearrangement links TRBV6-6 to TRBJ1-2; D possibly corresponds to TRBD1 (6 bases). Trimming removed 8 bases from V and 6 bases from J, with 13 bases in between. This CDR3 comprises 12 residues. Germline V gene lookup returns CDR1 MNHNY and CDR2 SVGAGI (reference sequence). Here the CDR3 reads CASQGTGDGYTF. CDR3 in DNA: TGTGCCAGCCAGGGGACGGGAGATGGCTACACCTTC.

The chain couples TRBV10-1 to TRBJ1-3; possible D gene TRBD1, 6 bases. V was pared by 4 bases and J by 2 bases, with 9 bases between. This CDR3 region has 14 residues. Germline V lookup: CDR1 WNHNN, CDR2 SYGVQD (reference sequence). CDR3 residues: CASSVDRTGNTIYF. Here the CDR3 DNA reads TGCGCCAGCAGTGTCGACAGGACTGGAAACACCATATATTTT.

This chain links TRBV27 with TRBJ1-1; no definite D call. CDR1 MNHEY and CDR2 SMNVEV come from the germline V gene (reference sequence). V shed 2 bases and J shed 6 bases, with 16 bases lying between them. This CDR3 region has 15 residues. The chain's CDR3 is CASSLRFLGQAEAFF. DNA for the CDR3: TGTGCCAGCAGTTTAAGGTTCCTGGGTCAAGCTGAAGCTTTCTTT.

The rearrangement joins TRBV6-6 to TRBJ2-3; D perhaps matches TRBD2 (5 bases). Looked up from germline, CDR1 is MNHNY and CDR2 is SVGAGI (reference sequence). Deletions cut 6 bases from V and 2 bases from J, with 15 bases between. The CDR3 is made up of 15 amino acids. The CDR3, as DNA: TGTGCCAGCAGCTGGCGGGCCATACTCACAGATACGCAGTATTTT. It yields the protein CASSWRAILTDTQYF.

The chain is built from TRBV11-2 and TRBJ2-7; D is undetermined. Trimming stripped 5 bases from V and 2 bases from J, with 4 bases between. The germline V gene has CDR1 SGHAT and CDR2 FQNNGV. This CDR3 spans 11 amino acids. The CDR3 region is CASSHTYEQYF. The CDR3 region has the DNA TGTGCCAGCAGCCACACCTACGAGCAGTACTTC. Full variable domain (outside the CDR3, taken from reference TRBV11-2 and TRBJ2-7): EAGVAQSPRYKIIEKRQSVAFWCNPISGHATLYWYQQILGQGPKLLIQFQNNGVVDDSQLPKDRFSAERLKGVDSTLKIQPAKLEDSAVYLCASSHTYEQYFGPGTRLTVT.

The chain employs TRBV27 and TRBJ2-2; a possible D gene is TRBD2 (6 bases). Germline loops: CDR1 MNHEY, CDR2 SMNVEV (reference sequence). The CDR3 consists of 14 residues. The ends were cut back, 3 bases at V and 6 bases at J, with 11 bases in the middle. The DNA of the CDR3 is TGTGCCAGCAGTTTCAGTAAGCGGGCCGGGGAGCTGTTTTTT. Translating it yields CASSFSKRAGELFF.

The chain recombines TRBV5-1 with TRBJ1-4; 8 bases line up with TRBD1. Germline values: CDR1 SGHRS, CDR2 YFSETQ. CDR3 length: 14 residues. With 5 bases clipped from V and 7 bases from J, the junction kept 7 bases outside the gene matches. The CDR3 nucleotides read TGCGCCAGCAGACAGACAGGGGCGGTTGAAAAACTGTTTTTT. Translation: CASRQTGAVEKLFF.